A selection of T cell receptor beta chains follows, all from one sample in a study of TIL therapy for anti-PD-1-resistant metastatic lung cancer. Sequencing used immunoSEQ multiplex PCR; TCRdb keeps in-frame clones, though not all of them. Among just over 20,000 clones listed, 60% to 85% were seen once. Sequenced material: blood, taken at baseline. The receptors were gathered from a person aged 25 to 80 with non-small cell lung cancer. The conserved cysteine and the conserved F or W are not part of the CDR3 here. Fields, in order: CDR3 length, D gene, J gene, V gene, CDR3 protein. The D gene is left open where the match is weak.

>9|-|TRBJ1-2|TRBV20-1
SASIPYGYT
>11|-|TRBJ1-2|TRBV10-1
ASSETRGRGYT
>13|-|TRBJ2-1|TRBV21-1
ASSKSILAGVLQF
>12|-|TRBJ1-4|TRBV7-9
ASSSPDLDEKLF
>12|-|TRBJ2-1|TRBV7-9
ASSLEDSYNEQF
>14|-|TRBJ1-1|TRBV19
ASIPLSGALNTEAF
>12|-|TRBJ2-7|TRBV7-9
ASSPMASGTLLY
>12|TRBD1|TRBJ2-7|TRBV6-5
ASSLQGAQYEQY
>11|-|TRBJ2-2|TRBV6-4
ASSDSSTGELF
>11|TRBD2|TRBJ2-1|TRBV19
ASGEAGGGEQF
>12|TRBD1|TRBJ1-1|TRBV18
ASSQQTGGAEAF
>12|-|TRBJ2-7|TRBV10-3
AISSPQGPYEQY
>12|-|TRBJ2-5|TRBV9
ASSVEGLPETQY
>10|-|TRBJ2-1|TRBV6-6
ASGGSYNEQF
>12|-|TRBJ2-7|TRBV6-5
ASRSPGEAYEQY
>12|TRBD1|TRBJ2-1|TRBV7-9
ASNPGTGSGEQF
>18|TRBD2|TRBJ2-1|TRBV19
ASSIRGVAGTLKTYNEQF
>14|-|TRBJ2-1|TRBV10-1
ASSDLGAGVYNEQF
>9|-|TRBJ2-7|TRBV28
ASKIRSEQY
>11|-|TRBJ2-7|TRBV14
ASSHQGHYEQY
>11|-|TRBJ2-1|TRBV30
AWSVSEHNEQF
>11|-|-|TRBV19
ASSIDSHYEQY